Each of the 11 T cell receptor beta chains below was sequenced from the same sample in a study of chemoradiotherapy in HPV16-positive cancers (dated by TCRdb to between 2020 and 2023). Library construction relied on the immunoSEQ multiplex PCR assay. Imported from immuneACCESS, the table was reduced by TCRdb to in-frame sequences with V and J called. These copies leave out some clones; in studies compared against another copy, an unresolved V gene accounts for under half, and the cause of the remainder is not known. The sample table records about 17,000 clones; 85% to 95% of these occur just once. The ten most abundant clones make up about 14% of the sample. Sequencing used blood, obtained from a patient who underwent chemoradiotherapy. These receptors all stem from a human donor with HPV-associated anogenital cancer.

The genes are TRBV7-2 and TRBJ2-3; D not resolved. The CDR3 sequence is 13 residues long. Germline values: CDR1 SGHTA, CDR2 FQGNSA. V lost 5 bases to trimming and J lost 8 bases, with 14 bases between them. DNA for the CDR3: TGTGCCAGCAGCCCTCTGACACTTGTTACGCAGTATTTT. It is translated as CASSPLTLVTQYF. The full variable domain, its missing parts supplied by reference TRBV7-2 and TRBJ2-3, is GAGVSQSPSNKVTEKGKDVELRCDPISGHTALYWYRQSLGQGLEFLIYFQGNSAPDKSGLPSDRFSAERTGGSVSTLTIQRTQQEDSAVYLCASSPLTLVTQYFGPGTRLTVL.

This chain connects TRBV14 to TRBJ1-2, with D perhaps TRBD1 (5 bases). This CDR3 region has 14 residues. V was cut by 4 bases and J by 7 bases, with 16 bases left in between. Germline V CDR1 and CDR2: SGHDN, FVKESK. CDR3 nucleotides: TGTGCCAGCAGCCGGGACCTCAACGGGCGTGGCTACACCTTC. It codes for CASSRDLNGRGYTF.

This sequence joins TRBV2 and TRBJ1-3, with 7 nucleotides matching TRBD1. Germline CDR1 reads SNHLY; CDR2 reads FYNNEI. The CDR3 is made up of 15 amino acids. J was trimmed by 0 bases and V by 10 bases; bases with no gene match: 9. CDR3 loop: CAKEEGQSSGNTIYF. The CDR3 DNA is TGTGCCAAAGAAGAGGGACAGTCCTCTGGAAACACCATATATTTT.

This sequence joins TRBV18 and TRBJ2-5; 7 positions agree with TRBD1. The J call may be faulty, since TRBJ2-7 better matches the DNA end. CDR1 is KGHSH and CDR2 is LQKENI in the germline V gene. The CDR3 length is 14 residues. The CDR3 loop reads CASSPPGQPYEQYF. CDR3 bases: TGTGCCAGCTCACCACCGGGACAGCCCTACGAGCAGTACTTC.

Worth noting for this clone: The same CDR3 is also encoded by other DNA sequences in this sample. For the CDR3, the DNA is TGCGCCAGCAGCTTGGGGCTTAACACTGAAGCTTTCTTT. This translates into CASSLGLNTEAFF. This sequence joins TRBV5-1 and TRBJ1-1; D not certain. The CDR3 is 13 residues long. The germline V and J ends were trimmed by 0 bases and 2 bases, with 5 bases remaining between them. Germline-derived CDR1 and CDR2 are SGHRS and YFSETQ.

This chain connects TRBV6-1 to TRBJ1-2; 8 bases are shared with TRBD1. V lost 7 bases, J lost 7 bases, and 11 bases stayed unmatched. Germline CDR1 reads MNHNS; CDR2 reads SASEGT. CDR3 length: 14 amino acids. The CDR3 is CASTERTGSSGYTF. In DNA, the CDR3 is TGTGCCAGCACTGAGCGGACAGGGTCTAGTGGCTACACCTTC.

The chain links TRBV5-6 to TRBJ2-3; unclear D gene. Germline CDR1 is SGHDT and CDR2 is YYEEEE. Trimming removed 4 bases at V and 3 bases at J, with 6 bases between. The CDR3 has 12 amino acids. The CDR3 DNA reads TGTGCCAGCAGCACCGGGACAGATACGCAGTATTTT. Translating gives CASSTGTDTQYF.

V and J are TRBV2 and TRBJ1-4; 9 nucleotides line up with TRBD1. The trim removed 3 bases at V and 5 bases at J, leaving 4 bases unmatched. The CDR3 runs 15 residues. Germline V lookup: CDR1 SNHLY, CDR2 FYNNEI. DNA of the CDR3: TGTGCCAGCAGTGAGACCGGGACAGGGAATGAAAAACTGTTTTTT. This encodes CASSETGTGNEKLFF.

V gene TRBV5-8 combines with J gene TRBJ1-1; the D is unclear. The CDR3 runs 14 residues. Trimming shortened V by 4 bases and J by 5 bases, and 15 bases separated the two germline ends. Germline CDR1 is SGHTS and CDR2 is YDEGEE. The CDR3 nucleotides read TGTGCCAGCAGCAAGAGGTTTGGGTTGACTGAAGCTTTCTTT. Its protein is CASSKRFGLTEAFF.

This chain connects TRBV4-2 to TRBJ1-5; weak D call: TRBD1 (5 bases). Germline CDR1 reads LGHNA; CDR2 reads YNFKEQ. V lost 2 bases and J lost 6, with 17 bases in between. The CDR3 contains 16 residues. The CDR3 region is CASSQNLGQGSQPQHF. The CDR3, as DNA: TGTGCCAGCAGCCAAAACCTCGGGCAGGGCAGTCAGCCCCAGCATTTT.

V usage is TRBV5-5 and J usage is TRBJ2-7; D remains unclear. Germline values: CDR1 SGHKS, CDR2 YYEKEE (reference sequence). This CDR3 region has 11 residues. V was trimmed by 4 bases and J by 3 bases, leaving 5 bases between them. The CDR3 region is CASSPFYEQYV. The CDR3 bases are TGTGCCAGCAGCCCCTTCTACGAGCAGTACGTC.